This TCR beta chain was identified in a study of T cell responses to AZD1222 COVID-19 vaccine. General study findings and limits: Within unmutated variant regions lay the reported targets of nearly half of spike-specific TCRs. Spike-specific TCR breadth and depth both grew after two AZD1222 doses. White British ancestry dominated among donors, who included more females, and clonal diversity was possibly underestimated.

Concerning this clone: What it binds is unknown.

Germline values: CDR1 MNHEY, CDR2 SVGAGI. This CDR3 is 15 amino acids long. Trimming pared 8 bases from V and 4 bases from J, leaving 18 bases between. Libraries were prepared by immunoSEQ multiplex PCR; TCRdb keeps only in-frame clonotypes and omits some of them. This sample carries under 200,000 clones, around 95% of them seen once, and the ten largest clones take about 0.64%. This sequence joins TRBV6-5 and TRBJ2-1; D gene uncertain. The sequences come from peripheral blood, collected on day 0 of AZD1222 vaccination. This receptor was identified in an adult in good health. CDR3 residues: CASGQERGRYNEQFF. In nucleotides, the CDR3 is TGTGCCAGCGGCCAGGAGCGCGGCCGATACAATGAGCAGTTCTTC.